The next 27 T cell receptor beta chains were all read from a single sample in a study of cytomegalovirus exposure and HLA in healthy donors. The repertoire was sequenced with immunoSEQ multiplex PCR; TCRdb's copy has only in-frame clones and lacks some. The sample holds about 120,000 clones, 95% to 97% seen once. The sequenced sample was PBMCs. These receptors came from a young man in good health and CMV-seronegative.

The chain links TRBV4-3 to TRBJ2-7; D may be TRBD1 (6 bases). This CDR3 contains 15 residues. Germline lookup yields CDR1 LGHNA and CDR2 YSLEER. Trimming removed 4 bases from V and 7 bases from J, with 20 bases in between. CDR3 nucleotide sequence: TGCGCCAGCAGCCTCTCTGGGGCAGGGGCTCAGGAGCAGTACTTC. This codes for CASSLSGAGAQEQYF.

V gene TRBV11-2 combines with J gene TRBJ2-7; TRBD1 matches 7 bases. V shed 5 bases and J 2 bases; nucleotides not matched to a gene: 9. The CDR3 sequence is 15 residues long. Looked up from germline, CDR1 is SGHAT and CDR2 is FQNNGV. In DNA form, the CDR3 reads TGTGCCAGCAGCGCCTTGCGGACAGGACCCTACGAGCAGTACTTC. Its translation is CASSALRTGPYEQYF.

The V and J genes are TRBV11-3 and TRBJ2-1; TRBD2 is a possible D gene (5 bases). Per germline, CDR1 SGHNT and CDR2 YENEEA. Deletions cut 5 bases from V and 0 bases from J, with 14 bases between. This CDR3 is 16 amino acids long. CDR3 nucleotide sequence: TGTGCCAGCAGCCTACCAGCGGTCCTCTCCTACAATGAGCAGTTCTTC. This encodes CASSLPAVLSYNEQFF.

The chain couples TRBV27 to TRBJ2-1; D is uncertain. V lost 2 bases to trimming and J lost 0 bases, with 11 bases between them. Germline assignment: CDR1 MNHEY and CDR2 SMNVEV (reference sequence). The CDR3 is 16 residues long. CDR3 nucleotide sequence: TGTGCCAGCAGTTTAGAATTCGGGTACTCCTACAATGAGCAGTTCTTC. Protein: CASSLEFGYSYNEQFF.

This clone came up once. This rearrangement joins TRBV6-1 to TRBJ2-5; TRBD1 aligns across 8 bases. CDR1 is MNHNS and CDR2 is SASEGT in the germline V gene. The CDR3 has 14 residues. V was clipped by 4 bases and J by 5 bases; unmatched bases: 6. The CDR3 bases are TGTGCCAGCAGTGTGGACAGGGCTCTTGAGACCCAGTACTTC. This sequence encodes CASSVDRALETQYF.

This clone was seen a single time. CDR3 sequence reads: CASRTRRGGNSNQPQHF. The CDR3 bases are TGTGCCAGTAGGACGCGAAGGGGGGGAAATAGCAATCAGCCCCAGCATTTT. This chain uses TRBV19 with TRBJ1-5, with D perhaps TRBD1 (6 bases). Deletions cut 6 bases from V and 0 bases from J, with 18 bases between. CDR1 LNHDA and CDR2 SQIVND come from the germline V gene (reference sequence). The CDR3 consists of 17 residues.

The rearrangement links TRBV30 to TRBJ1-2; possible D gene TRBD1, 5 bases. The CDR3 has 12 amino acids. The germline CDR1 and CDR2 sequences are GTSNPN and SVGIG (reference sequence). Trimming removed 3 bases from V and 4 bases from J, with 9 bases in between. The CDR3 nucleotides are TGTGCCTGGAGCAGGGTATCCTATGGCTACACCTTC. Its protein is CAWSRVSYGYTF.

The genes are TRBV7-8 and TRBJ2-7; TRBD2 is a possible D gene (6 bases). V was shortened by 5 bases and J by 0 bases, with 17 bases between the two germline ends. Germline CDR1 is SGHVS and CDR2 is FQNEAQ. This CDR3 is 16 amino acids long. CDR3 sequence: CASSRESGSSSYEQYF. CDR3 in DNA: TGTGCCAGCAGCCGAGAGAGCGGGTCGAGCTCCTACGAGCAGTACTTC.

CDR3 sequence (DNA): TGTGCCTGGAGTAGAGTCCGGACTAGCGGGAAGAGGGGCACAGATACGCAGTATTTT. Encoded protein: CAWSRVRTSGKRGTDTQYF. The chain joins TRBV30 to TRBJ2-3, with 12 bases that match TRBD2. Per germline, CDR1 GTSNPN and CDR2 SVGIG (reference sequence). The V gene end was trimmed by 2 bases and the J gene end by 1 base; junction bases not matched to a gene: 13. CDR3 length: 19 amino acids.

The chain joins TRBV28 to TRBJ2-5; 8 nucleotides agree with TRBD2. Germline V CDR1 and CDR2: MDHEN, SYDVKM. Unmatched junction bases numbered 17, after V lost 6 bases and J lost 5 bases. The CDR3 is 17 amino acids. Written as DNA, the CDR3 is TGTGCCAGCAGCCGTGGCGGGGGGCGATATGGTGGGGAGACCCAGTACTTC. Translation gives CASSRGGGRYGGETQYF.

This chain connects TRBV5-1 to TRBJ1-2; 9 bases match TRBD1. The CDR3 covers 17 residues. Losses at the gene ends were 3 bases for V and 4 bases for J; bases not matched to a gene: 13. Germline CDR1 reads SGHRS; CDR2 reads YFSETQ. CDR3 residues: CASSSGVPGQGIYGYTF. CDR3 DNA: TGCGCCAGCAGCTCAGGAGTCCCGGGACAGGGAATCTATGGCTACACCTTC. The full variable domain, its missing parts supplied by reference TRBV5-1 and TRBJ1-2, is KAGVTQTPRYLIKTRGQQVTLSCSPISGHRSVSWYQQTPGQGLQFLFEYFSETQRNKGNFPGRFSGRQFSNSRSEMNVSTLELGDSALYLCASSSGVPGQGIYGYTFGSGTRLTVV.

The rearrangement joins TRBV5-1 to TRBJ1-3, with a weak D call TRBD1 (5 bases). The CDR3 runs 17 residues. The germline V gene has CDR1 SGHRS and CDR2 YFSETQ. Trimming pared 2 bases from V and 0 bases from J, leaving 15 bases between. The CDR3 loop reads CASSLLPQDNSGNTIYF. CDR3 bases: TGCGCCAGCAGCTTACTTCCCCAGGACAACTCTGGAAACACCATATATTTT.

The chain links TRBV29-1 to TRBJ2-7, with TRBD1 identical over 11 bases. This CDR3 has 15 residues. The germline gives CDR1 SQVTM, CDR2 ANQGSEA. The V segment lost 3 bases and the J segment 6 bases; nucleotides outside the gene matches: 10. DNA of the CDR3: TGCAGCGTTGAGGTCGGACAGGGGGCTGGTGGCGAGCAGTACTTC. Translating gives CSVEVGQGAGGEQYF.

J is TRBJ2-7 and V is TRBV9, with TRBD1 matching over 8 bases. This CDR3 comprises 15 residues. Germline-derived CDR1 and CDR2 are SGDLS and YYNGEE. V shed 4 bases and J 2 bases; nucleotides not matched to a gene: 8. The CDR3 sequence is CASSPRTGSPYEQYF. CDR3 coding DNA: TGTGCCAGCAGCCCTCGGACAGGGAGCCCCTACGAGCAGTACTTC.

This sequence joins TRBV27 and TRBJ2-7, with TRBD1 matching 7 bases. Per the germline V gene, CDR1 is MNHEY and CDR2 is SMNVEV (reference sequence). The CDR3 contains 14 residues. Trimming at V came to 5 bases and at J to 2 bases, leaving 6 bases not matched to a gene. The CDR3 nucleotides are TGTGCCAGCAGTCAAACGGGACAGACCTACGAGCAGTACTTC. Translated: CASSQTGQTYEQYF.

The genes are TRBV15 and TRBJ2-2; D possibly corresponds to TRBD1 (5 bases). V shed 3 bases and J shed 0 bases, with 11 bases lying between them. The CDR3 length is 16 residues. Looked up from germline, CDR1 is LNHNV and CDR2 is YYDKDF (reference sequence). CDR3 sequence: CATSSPRGTNTGELFF. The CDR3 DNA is TGTGCCACCAGCAGCCCAAGGGGAACGAACACCGGGGAGCTGTTTTTT.

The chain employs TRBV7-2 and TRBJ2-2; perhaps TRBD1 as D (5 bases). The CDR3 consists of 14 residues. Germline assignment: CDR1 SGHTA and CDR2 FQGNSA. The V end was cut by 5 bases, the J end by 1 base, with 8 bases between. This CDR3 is CASSVGQNTGELFF. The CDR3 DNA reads TGTGCCAGCAGCGTCGGACAGAACACCGGGGAGCTGTTTTTT. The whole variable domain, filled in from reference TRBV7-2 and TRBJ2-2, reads GAGVSQSPSNKVTEKGKDVELRCDPISGHTALYWYRQSLGQGLEFLIYFQGNSAPDKSGLPSDRFSAERTGGSVSTLTIQRTQQEDSAVYLCASSVGQNTGELFFGEGSRLTVL.

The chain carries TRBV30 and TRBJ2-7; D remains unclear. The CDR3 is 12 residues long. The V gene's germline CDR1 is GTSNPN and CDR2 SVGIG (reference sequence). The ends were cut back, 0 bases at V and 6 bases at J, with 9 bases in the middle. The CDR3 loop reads CAWSVLSSEQYF. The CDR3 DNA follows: TGTGCCTGGAGTGTACTGTCGTCCGAGCAGTACTTC.

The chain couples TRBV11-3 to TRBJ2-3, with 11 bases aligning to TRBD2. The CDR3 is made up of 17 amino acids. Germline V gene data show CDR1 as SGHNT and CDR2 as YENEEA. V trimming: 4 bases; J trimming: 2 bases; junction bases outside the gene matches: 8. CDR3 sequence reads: CASSSGLAGGHTDTQYF. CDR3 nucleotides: TGTGCCAGCAGCTCCGGACTAGCGGGTGGACACACAGATACGCAGTATTTT.

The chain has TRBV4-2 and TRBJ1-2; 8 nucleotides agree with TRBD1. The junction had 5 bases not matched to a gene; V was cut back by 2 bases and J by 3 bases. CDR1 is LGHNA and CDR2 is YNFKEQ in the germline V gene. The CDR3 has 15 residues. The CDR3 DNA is TGTGCCAGCAGCCAACCAGGGGGCAGGGACTATGGCTACACCTTC. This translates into CASSQPGGRDYGYTF.

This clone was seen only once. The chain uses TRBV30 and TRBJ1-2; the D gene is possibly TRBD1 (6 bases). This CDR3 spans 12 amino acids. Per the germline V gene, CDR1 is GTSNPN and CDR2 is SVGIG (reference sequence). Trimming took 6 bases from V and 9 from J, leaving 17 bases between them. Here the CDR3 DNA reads TGTGCCTGTTTATCCCCAGGGGAATGCTACACCTTC. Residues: CACLSPGECYTF.

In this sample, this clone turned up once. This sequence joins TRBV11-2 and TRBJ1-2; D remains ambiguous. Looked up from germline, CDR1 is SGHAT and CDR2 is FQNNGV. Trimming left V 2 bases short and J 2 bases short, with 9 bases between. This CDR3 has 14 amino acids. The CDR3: CASSLRTINYGYTF. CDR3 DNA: TGTGCCAGCAGCTTAAGGACTATAAACTATGGCTACACCTTC.

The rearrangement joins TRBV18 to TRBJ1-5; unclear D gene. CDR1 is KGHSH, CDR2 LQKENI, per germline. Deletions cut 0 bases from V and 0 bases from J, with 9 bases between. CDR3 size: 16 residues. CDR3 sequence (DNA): TGTGCCAGCTCACCACCGGGCGTTAATAGCAATCAGCCCCAGCATTTT. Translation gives CASSPPGVNSNQPQHF.

CDR3 amino acids: CASRSDSTYEQYF. CDR3 bases: TGTGCCAGCCGAAGCGACAGTACCTACGAGCAGTACTTC. V gene TRBV19 combines with J gene TRBJ2-7; possibly TRBD1 for D (5 bases). From germline, CDR1 is LNHDA and CDR2 SQIVND (reference sequence). CDR3 length: 13 residues. Trimming stripped 9 bases from V and 2 bases from J, with 14 bases between.

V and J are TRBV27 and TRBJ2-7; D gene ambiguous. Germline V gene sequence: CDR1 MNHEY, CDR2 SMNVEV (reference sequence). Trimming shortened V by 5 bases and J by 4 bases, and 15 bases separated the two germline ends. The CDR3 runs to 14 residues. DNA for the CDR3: TGTGCCAGCAGTACCGTGGCAGGCCCTTACGAGCAGTACTTC. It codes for CASSTVAGPYEQYF.

Here the CDR3 reads CASSLYRGSAETQYF. The DNA of the CDR3 is TGTGCCAGCAGTTTATATAGGGGCAGTGCAGAGACCCAGTACTTC. The rearrangement joins TRBV27 to TRBJ2-5, with D possibly matching TRBD1 (5 bases). Trimming removed 1 base from V and 4 bases from J, with 13 bases in between. This CDR3 spans 15 amino acids. Per the germline V gene, CDR1 is MNHEY and CDR2 is SMNVEV (reference sequence).

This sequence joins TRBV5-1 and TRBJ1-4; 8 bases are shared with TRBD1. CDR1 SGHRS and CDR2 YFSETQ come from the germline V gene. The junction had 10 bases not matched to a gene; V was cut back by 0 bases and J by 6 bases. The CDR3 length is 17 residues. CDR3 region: CASSLGGQVGGDEKLFF. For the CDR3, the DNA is TGCGCCAGCAGCTTGGGGGGACAGGTCGGCGGCGATGAAAAACTGTTTTTT.